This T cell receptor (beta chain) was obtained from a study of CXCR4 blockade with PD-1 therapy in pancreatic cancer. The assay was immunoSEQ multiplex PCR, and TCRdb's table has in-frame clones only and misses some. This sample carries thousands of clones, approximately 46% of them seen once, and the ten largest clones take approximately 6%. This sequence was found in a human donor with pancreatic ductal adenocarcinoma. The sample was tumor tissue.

CDR3 nucleotides: TGTGCCAGCAGCTTTACAGGGATGGGTTCACCCCTCCACTTT. Protein product: CASSFTGMGSPLHF. The chain joins TRBV11-3 to TRBJ1-6; TRBD1 might be the D (6 bases). The V end lost 3 bases, the J end lost 9 bases, and 12 bases lay between the germline ends. The CDR3 totals 14 residues. Germline V gives CDR1 SGHNT, CDR2 YENEEA.